This is a list of T cell receptor beta chains from one sample in a study of neurological immune-mediated disorders. TCRdb re-called the 5' RACE reads with MiXCR, one entry per CDR3 protein. The sample includes approximately 45,000 distinct CDR3 sequences, about 14% of them seen just once. What was sequenced was PBMCs. Every receptor here comes from a man aged 25 to 40 in good health. Both conserved end residues are part of each CDR3.

TRBJ2-7	TRBV28	CASSRSTGPTYEQYF
TRBJ1-1	TRBV20-1	CSARDAGSWGNEAFF
TRBJ2-7	TRBV12-3/TRBV12-4	CASSLRDSSYEQYF
TRBJ2-2	TRBV24-1	CATRRGVTGELFF
TRBJ1-1	TRBV5-1	CANSSGDRDTEAFF
TRBJ2-1	TRBV29-1	CSVDGVAAHNEQFF
TRBJ1-1	TRBV5-1	CASSLVSAGTGEAFF
TRBJ2-7	TRBV19	CASSIKTSYEQYF
TRBJ1-2	TRBV6-2/TRBV6-3	CASSYSDTAYGYTF
TRBJ2-5	TRBV5-1	CASSWGQGGETQYF
TRBJ1-3	TRBV3-1	CATAGGGPIYF
TRBJ2-6	TRBV9	CASSVWGGRNSGANVLTF
TRBJ1-2	TRBV5-1	CASGGGTGYTF
TRBJ2-1	TRBV7-9	CASSGVLGLAGESYNEQFF
TRBJ2-1	TRBV7-6	CASSFTGGSNEQFF
TRBJ2-5	TRBV20-1	CSAPLWGGETQYF
TRBJ2-1	TRBV27	CASSSPGLAGNNEQFF
TRBJ2-3	TRBV7-2	CASRTGQQQYF
TRBJ2-7	TRBV12-3/TRBV12-4	CASSFSAPSYEQYF
TRBJ1-3	TRBV27	CASSSTYSGNTIYF
TRBJ1-2	TRBV30	CAWSLTGWDGYTF
TRBJ2-1	TRBV18	CASSPLQGLGEQFF
TRBJ2-1	TRBV2	CASSEREGSYFEQFF
TRBJ2-3	TRBV2	CATATSGSTDTQYF
TRBJ2-7	TRBV24-1	CATSDSTPNEQYQQYF
TRBJ2-7	TRBV6-6	CASSYPGQGIDEQYF